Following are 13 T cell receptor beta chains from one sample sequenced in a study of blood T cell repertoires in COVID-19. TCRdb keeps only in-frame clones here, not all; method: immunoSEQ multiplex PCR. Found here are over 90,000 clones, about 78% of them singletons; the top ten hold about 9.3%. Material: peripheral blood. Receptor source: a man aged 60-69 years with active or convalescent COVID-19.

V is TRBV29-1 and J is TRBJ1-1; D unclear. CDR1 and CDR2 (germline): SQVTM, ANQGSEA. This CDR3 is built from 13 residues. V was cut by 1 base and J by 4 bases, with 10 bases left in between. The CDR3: CSVEASRFTEAFF. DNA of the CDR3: TGCAGCGTTGAAGCCTCCCGGTTCACTGAAGCTTTCTTT. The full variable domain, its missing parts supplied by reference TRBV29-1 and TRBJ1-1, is SAVISQKPSRDICQRGTSLTIQCQVDSQVTMMFWYRQQPGQSLTLIATANQGSEATYESGFVIDKFPISRPNLTFSTLTVSNMSPEDSSIYLCSVEASRFTEAFFGQGTRLTVV.

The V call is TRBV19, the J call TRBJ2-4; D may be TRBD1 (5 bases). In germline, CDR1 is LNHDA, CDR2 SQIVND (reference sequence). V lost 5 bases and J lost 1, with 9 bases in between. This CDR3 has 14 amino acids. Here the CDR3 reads CASSGRGAKNIQYF. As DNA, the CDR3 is TGTGCCAGTAGTGGAAGGGGTGCCAAAAACATTCAGTACTTC.

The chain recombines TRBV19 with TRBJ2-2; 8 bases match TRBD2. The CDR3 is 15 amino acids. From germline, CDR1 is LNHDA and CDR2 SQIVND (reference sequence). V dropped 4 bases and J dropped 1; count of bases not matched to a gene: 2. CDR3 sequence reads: CASSTGTRNTGELFF. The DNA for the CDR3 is TGTGCCAGTAGTACCGGGACTAGGAACACCGGGGAGCTGTTTTTT.

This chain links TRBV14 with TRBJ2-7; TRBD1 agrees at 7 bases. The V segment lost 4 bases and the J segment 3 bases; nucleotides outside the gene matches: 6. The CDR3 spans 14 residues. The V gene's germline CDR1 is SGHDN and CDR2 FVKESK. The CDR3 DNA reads TGTGCCAGCAGCCTGACAGGGAGAAACTACGAGCAGTACTTC. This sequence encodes CASSLTGRNYEQYF.

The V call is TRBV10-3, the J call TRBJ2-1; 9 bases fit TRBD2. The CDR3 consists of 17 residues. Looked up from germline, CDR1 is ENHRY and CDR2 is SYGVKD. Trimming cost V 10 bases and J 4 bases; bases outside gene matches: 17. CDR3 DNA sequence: TGTGCCACCGTTATTAATAGCGGGAGAAAACGGTACAATGAGCAGTTCTTC. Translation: CATVINSGRKRYNEQFF.

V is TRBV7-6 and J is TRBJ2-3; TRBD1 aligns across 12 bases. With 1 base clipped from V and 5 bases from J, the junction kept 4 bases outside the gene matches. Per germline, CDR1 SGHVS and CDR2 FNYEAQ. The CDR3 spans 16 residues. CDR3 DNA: TGTGCCAGCAGCTTAGGGGGGACAGGGGGCATAGATACGCAGTATTTT. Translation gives CASSLGGTGGIDTQYF.

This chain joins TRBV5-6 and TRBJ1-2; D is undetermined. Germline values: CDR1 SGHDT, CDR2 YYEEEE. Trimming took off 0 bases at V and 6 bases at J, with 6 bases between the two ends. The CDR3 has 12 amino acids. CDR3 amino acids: CASSLVADGYTF. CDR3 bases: TGTGCCAGCAGCTTGGTTGCAGATGGCTACACCTTC.

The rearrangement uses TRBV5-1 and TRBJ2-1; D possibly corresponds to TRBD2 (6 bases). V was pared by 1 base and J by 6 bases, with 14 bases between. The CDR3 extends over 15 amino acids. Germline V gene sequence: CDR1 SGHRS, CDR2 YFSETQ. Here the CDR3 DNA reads TGCGCCAGCAGCTTGACGACTAGTCGAGGCAATGAGCAGTTCTTC. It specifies CASSLTTSRGNEQFF. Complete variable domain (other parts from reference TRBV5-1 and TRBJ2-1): KAGVTQTPRYLIKTRGQQVTLSCSPISGHRSVSWYQQTPGQGLQFLFEYFSETQRNKGNFPGRFSGRQFSNSRSEMNVSTLELGDSALYLCASSLTTSRGNEQFFGPGTRLTVL.

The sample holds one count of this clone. This CDR3 is CASSLSGSTGGYTF. The CDR3 nucleotides are TGTGCCAGCAGTTTATCGGGGTCTACGGGGGGCTACACCTTC. The chain is built from TRBV27 and TRBJ1-2; D is ambiguous. CDR3 size: 14 residues. With 0 bases removed from V and 8 bases from J, the gap between germline ends came to 13 bases. The germline V gene encodes CDR1 MNHEY and CDR2 SMNVEV (reference sequence).

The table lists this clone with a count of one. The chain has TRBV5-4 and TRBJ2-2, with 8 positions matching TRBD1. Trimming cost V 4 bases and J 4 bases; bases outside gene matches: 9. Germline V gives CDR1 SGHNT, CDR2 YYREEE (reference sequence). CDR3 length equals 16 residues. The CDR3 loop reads CASSGPRGLGTGELFF. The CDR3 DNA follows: TGTGCCAGCAGCGGACCCAGGGGGCTAGGCACCGGGGAGCTGTTTTTT.

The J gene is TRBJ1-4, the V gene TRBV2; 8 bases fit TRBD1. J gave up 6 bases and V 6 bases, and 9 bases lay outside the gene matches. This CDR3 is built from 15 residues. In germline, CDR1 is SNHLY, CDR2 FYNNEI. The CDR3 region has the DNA TGTGCCAGCAGCCCACAGGGGGGGCAGTATGAAAAACTGTTTTTT. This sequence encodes CASSPQGGQYEKLFF.

The CDR3 spells CSASPGQGASYGYTF. The CDR3, as DNA: TGCAGTGCTAGTCCTGGACAGGGGGCGAGTTATGGCTACACCTTC. This rearrangement joins TRBV20-1 to TRBJ1-2; TRBD1 agrees at 11 bases. Germline trimming cut 3 bases from V and 5 bases from J; bases unmatched to any gene: 8. Germline V gives CDR1 DFQATT, CDR2 SNEGSKA (reference sequence). The CDR3 extends over 15 amino acids.

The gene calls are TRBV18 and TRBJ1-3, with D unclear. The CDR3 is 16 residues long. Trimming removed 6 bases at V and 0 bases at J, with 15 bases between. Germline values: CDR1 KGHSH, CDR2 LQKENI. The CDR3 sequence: CASSRAGASSGNTIYF. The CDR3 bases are TGTGCCAGCTCGCGAGCGGGAGCTTCCTCTGGAAACACCATATATTTT.